The rows below give T cell receptor beta chains drawn from one sample of a study of T cell changes during pregnancy in multiple sclerosis. Assay: immunoSEQ multiplex PCR; the TCRdb copy retains only in-frame clones and omits some. Among more than 25,000 clones listed, roughly nine tenths were seen once. The material was CD8+ T cells from peripheral blood mononuclear cells, obtained before pregnancy. The receptors here all came from a female donor with multiple sclerosis, enrolled in a pregnancy study. The CDR3 runs from the conserved cysteine through the conserved F or W. D genes are given only for firm matches. The size entry is marked missing in some rows and otherwise reads once, few, many or a size class.

V gene	D gene	J gene	clone size	CDR3 DNA	CDR3 protein
TRBV5-1	NA	TRBJ2-1	NA	TGCGCCAGCAGCTTGTATCCGGAGAATGAGCAGTTCTTC	CASSLYPENEQFF
TRBV5-1	NA	TRBJ2-6	NA	TGCGCCAGCAGCTTTTTTGACACCAACTCTGGGGCCAACGTCCTGACTTTC	CASSFFDTNSGANVLTF
TRBV5-6	NA	TRBJ1-5	once	TGTGCCAGCAGCTTATACGGTAGCAATCAGCCCCAGCATTTT	CASSLYGSNQPQHF
TRBV6-4	TRBD1	TRBJ2-3	NA	TGTGCCAGCAGTGAGTCCGGGACAGGGGGGCCAGATACGCAGTATTTT	CASSESGTGGPDTQYF
TRBV9	NA	TRBJ2-7	NA	TGTGCCAGCAGCGGCGCGGGGCTCGAGCAGTACTTC	CASSGAGLEQYF
TRBV11-2	NA	TRBJ2-4	NA	TGTGCCAGCAGCTTAGGGGCAGGGTCGGGCAAAAACATTCAGTACTTC	CASSLGAGSGKNIQYF
TRBV4-1	TRBD1	TRBJ1-1	NA	TGCGCCAGCAGCCATTGGACAGGTTTAAACACTGAAGCTTTCTTT	CASSHWTGLNTEAFF
TRBV27	TRBD1	TRBJ2-7	NA	TGTGCCAGCAGTTTAGGCACCGGGACAGGGGCATACGAGCAGTACTTC	CASSLGTGTGAYEQYF
TRBV25-1	NA	TRBJ2-5	NA	TGTGCCAGCAGTGACTATGCCGTGAGGGAGACCCAGTACTTC	CASSDYAVRETQYF
TRBV6-1	TRBD1	TRBJ2-7	NA	TGTGCCAGCAGTGAAGGGACAGGGGGCTCCTACGAGCAGTACTTC	CASSEGTGGSYEQYF
TRBV28	TRBD2	TRBJ2-3	NA	TGTGCCAGCAGCTCTCGGGGGCGGGGGGACCCCACAGATACGCAGTATTTT	CASSSRGRGDPTDTQYF
TRBV15	NA	TRBJ2-1	NA	TGTGCCACCAGCAGATCAAGGGGGGGTGAGCAGTTCTTC	CATSRSRGGEQFF
TRBV5-4	NA	TRBJ2-7	NA	TGTGCCAGCAGCTCGGGGGTTATTCACTCCTACGAGCAGTACTTC	CASSSGVIHSYEQYF
TRBV4-2	TRBD2	TRBJ2-3	NA	TGTGCCAGCAGCCAAGGGACTAGCGGGGGGGCCGATACGCAGTATTTT	CASSQGTSGGADTQYF
TRBV4-2	TRBD2	TRBJ2-7	few	TGTGCCAGCAGCCAAGAGCGGGGGAGCTCCTACGAGCAGTACTTC	CASSQERGSSYEQYF
TRBV6-6	TRBD1	TRBJ1-2	medium-sized	TGTGCCAGCAAACAGGGGGAGGGCTACACCTTC	CASKQGEGYTF
TRBV2	TRBD2	TRBJ2-5	once	TGTGCCAGCAGTGTGGGGGGGTCGGGGACCCAGTACTTC	CASSVGGSGTQYF
TRBV6-1	NA	TRBJ1-1	NA	TGTGCCAGCAGACCCAGGGGTTACACTGAAGCTTTCTTT	CASRPRGYTEAFF
TRBV10-3	NA	TRBJ1-2	NA	TGTGCCATATCAGCTCCCGAGATAGCCTACTATGGCTACACCTTC	CAISAPEIAYYGYTF
TRBV11-2	NA	TRBJ2-1	NA	TGTGCCAGCAGCTTTAACTCCTACAATGAGCAGTTCTTC	CASSFNSYNEQFF
TRBV6-6	NA	TRBJ2-4	NA	TGTGCCAGCAGTTACGCAGGGCCATTAGCCAAAAACATTCAGTACTTC	CASSYAGPLAKNIQYF
TRBV27	TRBD1	TRBJ1-2	NA	TGTGCCAGCAGTGCACACAGGGGGGGCTACACCTTC	CASSAHRGGYTF
TRBV5-3	NA	TRBJ1-1	NA	TGTGCTTCAAGCTTCCTTCATGAAGCTTTCTTT	CASSFLHEAFF
TRBV12-5	NA	TRBJ1-2	NA	TGTGCTAGTGGTTTGTTTTCGACTGCCTATGGCTACACCTTC	CASGLFSTAYGYTF
TRBV6-5	NA	TRBJ1-2	NA	TGTGCCAGCAGCCAGGGGTCGATCTATGGCTACACCTTC	CASSQGSIYGYTF
TRBV11-2	TRBD1	TRBJ1-1	NA	TGTGCCAGCAGCTCCCCGTCCGGACAGGGGACGGGAGTGGCTTTCTTT	CASSSPSGQGTGVAFF
TRBV13	TRBD2	TRBJ2-3	NA	TGTGCCAGCAGCCCAGCGGGTGAGCGGGGGGCAGATACGCAGTATTTT	CASSPAGERGADTQYF
TRBV29-1	NA	TRBJ2-1	NA	TGCAGCCCAAAGGGCCCGGGGGAGCAGTTCTTC	CSPKGPGEQFF
TRBV27	NA	TRBJ1-2	NA	TGTGCCAGCAAGGAGGTGCGGGGGACTTATGGCTACACCTTC	CASKEVRGTYGYTF
TRBV7-3	NA	TRBJ2-1	NA	TGTGCCAGCAGCTTAAGGTCCGGCGGGGAGTACAATGAGCAGTTCTTC	CASSLRSGGEYNEQFF
TRBV18	NA	TRBJ1-1	once	TGTGCCAGCTCAAACGGGGACTCTGAAGCTTTCTTT	CASSNGDSEAFF
TRBV6-1	TRBD1	TRBJ1-5	NA	TGTGCCAGCAGTGAAGCATCAGGGGGCGGTCAGCCCCAGCATTTT	CASSEASGGGQPQHF